The T cell receptor beta chain described here comes from a study of blood T cell repertoires in COVID-19. Here immunoSEQ multiplex PCR was the method, and the copy in TCRdb shows in-frame clones only, minus some. The data hold about 370,000 clones, with 85% to 90% observed a single time. Germline loops: CDR1 LNHDA, CDR2 SQIVND (reference sequence). This CDR3 contains 16 residues. Losses at the gene ends were 5 bases for V and 3 bases for J; bases not matched to a gene: 10. The chain couples TRBV19 to TRBJ1-5; 7 bases are shared with TRBD1. The sequenced sample consisted of PBMCs or T cells enriched from blood (not recorded which). The clonotype comes from a man in his late teens or twenties who had recovered from COVID-19. CDR3 DNA sequence: TGTGCCAGTAGTGACATATCCGGGACAGTCAATCAGCCCCAGCATTTT. Translation: CASSDISGTVNQPQHF.